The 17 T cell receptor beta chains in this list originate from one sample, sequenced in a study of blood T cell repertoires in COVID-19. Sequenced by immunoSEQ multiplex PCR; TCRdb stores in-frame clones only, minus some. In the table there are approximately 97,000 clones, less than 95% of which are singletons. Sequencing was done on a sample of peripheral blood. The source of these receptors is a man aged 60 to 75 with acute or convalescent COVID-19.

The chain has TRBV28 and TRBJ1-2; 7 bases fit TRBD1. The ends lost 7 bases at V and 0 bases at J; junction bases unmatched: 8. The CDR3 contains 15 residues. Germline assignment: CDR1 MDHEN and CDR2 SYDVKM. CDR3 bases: TGTGCCAGCAACCCCCCCCAGGGGGCTAACTATGGCTACACCTTC. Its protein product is CASNPPQGANYGYTF.

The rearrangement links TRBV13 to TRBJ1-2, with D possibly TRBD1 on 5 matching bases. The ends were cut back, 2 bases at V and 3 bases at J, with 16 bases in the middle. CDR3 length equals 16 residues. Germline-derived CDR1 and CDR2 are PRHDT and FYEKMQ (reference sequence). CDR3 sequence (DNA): TGTGCCAGCAGCTTATCGAGGAGGGTGGGGGACTATGGCTACACCTTC. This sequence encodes CASSLSRRVGDYGYTF.

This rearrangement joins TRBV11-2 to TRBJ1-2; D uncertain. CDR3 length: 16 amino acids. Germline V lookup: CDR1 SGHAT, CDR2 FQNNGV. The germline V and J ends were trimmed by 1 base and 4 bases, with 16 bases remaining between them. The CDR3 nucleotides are TGTGCCAGCAGCTTAGCGGGTGGGAGGGTCCCCTATGGCTACACCTTC. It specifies CASSLAGGRVPYGYTF.

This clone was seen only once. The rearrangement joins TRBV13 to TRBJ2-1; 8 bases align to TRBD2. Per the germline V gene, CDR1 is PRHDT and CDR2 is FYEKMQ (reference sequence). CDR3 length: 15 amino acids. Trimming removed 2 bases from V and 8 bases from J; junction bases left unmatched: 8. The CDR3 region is CASSLRSSGGDEQFF. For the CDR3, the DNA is TGTGCCAGCAGCTTAAGGTCGAGCGGGGGCGATGAGCAGTTCTTC.

CDR3: CASSSGLAGETQYF. DNA of the CDR3: TGTGCCAGCAGTTCCGGACTAGCGGGGGAGACCCAGTACTTC. V is TRBV6-2 or TRBV6-3 and J is TRBJ2-5; 12 bases agree with TRBD2. V was pared by 4 bases and J by 5 bases, with 2 bases of the junction left unmatched. The CDR3 covers 14 residues. Germline-derived CDR1 and CDR2 are MNHEY and SVGEGT.

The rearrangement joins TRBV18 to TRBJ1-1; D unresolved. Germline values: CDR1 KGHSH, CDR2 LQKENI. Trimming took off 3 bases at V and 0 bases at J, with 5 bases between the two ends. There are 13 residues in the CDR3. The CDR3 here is CASSPGVNTEAFF. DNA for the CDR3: TGTGCCAGCTCACCCGGGGTGAACACTGAAGCTTTCTTT.

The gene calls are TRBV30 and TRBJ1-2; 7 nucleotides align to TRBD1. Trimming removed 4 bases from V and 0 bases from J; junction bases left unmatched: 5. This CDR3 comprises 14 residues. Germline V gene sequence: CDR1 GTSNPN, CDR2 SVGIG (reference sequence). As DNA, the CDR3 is TGTGCCTGGAACAGGGGATTGGCTAACTATGGCTACACCTTC. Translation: CAWNRGLANYGYTF.

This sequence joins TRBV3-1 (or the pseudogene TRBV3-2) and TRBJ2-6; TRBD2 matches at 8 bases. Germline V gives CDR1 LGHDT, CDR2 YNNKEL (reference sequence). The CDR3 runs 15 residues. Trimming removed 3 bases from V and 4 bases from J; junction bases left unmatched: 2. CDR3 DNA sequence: TGTGCCAGCAGCCACGGGGGGGCCGGGGCCAACGTCCTGACTTTC. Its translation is CASSHGGAGANVLTF.

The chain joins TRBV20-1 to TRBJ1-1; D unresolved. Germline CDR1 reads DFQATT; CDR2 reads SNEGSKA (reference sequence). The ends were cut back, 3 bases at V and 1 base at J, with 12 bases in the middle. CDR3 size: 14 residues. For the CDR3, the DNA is TGCAGTGCTAGTATCCCAGGAAGGAACACTGAAGCTTTCTTT. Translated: CSASIPGRNTEAFF.

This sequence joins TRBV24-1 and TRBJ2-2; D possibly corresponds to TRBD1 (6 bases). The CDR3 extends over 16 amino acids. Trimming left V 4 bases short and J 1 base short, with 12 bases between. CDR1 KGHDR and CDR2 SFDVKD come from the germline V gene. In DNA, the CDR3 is TGTGCCACCAGTGAAGCCGGGACAAGGAACACCGGGGAGCTGTTTTTT. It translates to CATSEAGTRNTGELFF.

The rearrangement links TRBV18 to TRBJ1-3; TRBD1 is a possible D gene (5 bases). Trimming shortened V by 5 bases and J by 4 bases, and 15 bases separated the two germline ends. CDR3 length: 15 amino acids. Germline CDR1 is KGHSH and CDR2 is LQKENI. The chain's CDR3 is CASSKDGDRGNTIYF. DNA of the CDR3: TGTGCCAGCTCAAAGGACGGCGACAGAGGAAACACCATATATTTT.

CDR3: CASRGQGNSPLHF. The CDR3 nucleotides are TGTGCCAGCAGAGGACAGGGTAATTCACCCCTCCACTTT. This sequence joins TRBV3-1 (or the pseudogene TRBV3-2) and TRBJ1-6, with 8 bases aligning to TRBD1. Germline trimming cut 6 bases from V and 6 bases from J; bases unmatched to any gene: 1. Germline V lookup: CDR1 LGHDT, CDR2 YNNKEL (reference sequence). CDR3 size: 13 residues.

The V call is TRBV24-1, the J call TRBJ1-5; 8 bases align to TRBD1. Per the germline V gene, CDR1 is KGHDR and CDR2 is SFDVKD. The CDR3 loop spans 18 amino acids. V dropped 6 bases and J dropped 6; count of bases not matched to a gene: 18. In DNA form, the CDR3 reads TGTGCCACCAGTAACCACCCACTACCGACAGGGGAGAGTCAGCCCCAGCATTTT. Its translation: CATSNHPLPTGESQPQHF.

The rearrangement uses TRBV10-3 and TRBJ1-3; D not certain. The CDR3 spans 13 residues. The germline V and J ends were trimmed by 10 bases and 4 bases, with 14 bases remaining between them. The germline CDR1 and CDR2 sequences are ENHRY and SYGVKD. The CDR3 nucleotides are TGTGCCACCCTACCGGGAGCCGGAAACACCATATATTTT. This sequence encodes CATLPGAGNTIYF.

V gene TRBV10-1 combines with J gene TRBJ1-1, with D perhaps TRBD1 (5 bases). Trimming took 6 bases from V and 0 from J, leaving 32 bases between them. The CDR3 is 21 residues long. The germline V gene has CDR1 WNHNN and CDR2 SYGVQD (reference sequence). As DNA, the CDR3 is TGCGCCAGCAGCCCCACAGGAGGGAAGGAGTCTGCACGCTCCATGAACACTGAAGCTTTCTTT. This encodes CASSPTGGKESARSMNTEAFF.

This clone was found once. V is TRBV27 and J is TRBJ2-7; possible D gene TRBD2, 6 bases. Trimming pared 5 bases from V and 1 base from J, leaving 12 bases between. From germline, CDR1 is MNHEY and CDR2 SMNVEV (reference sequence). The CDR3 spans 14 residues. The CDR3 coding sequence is TGTGCCAGCAGTCCCTGGGGGGTTTCCTACGAGCAGTACGTC. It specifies CASSPWGVSYEQYV.

The CDR3 reads CASMRDSFMNTEAFF. For the CDR3, the DNA is TGCGCCAGCATGAGGGACAGCTTCATGAACACTGAAGCTTTCTTT. V gene TRBV10-1 combines with J gene TRBJ1-1; 7 nucleotides align to TRBD1. This CDR3 comprises 15 residues. The V segment lost 7 bases and the J segment 0 bases; nucleotides outside the gene matches: 8. The germline V gene encodes CDR1 WNHNN and CDR2 SYGVQD (reference sequence).